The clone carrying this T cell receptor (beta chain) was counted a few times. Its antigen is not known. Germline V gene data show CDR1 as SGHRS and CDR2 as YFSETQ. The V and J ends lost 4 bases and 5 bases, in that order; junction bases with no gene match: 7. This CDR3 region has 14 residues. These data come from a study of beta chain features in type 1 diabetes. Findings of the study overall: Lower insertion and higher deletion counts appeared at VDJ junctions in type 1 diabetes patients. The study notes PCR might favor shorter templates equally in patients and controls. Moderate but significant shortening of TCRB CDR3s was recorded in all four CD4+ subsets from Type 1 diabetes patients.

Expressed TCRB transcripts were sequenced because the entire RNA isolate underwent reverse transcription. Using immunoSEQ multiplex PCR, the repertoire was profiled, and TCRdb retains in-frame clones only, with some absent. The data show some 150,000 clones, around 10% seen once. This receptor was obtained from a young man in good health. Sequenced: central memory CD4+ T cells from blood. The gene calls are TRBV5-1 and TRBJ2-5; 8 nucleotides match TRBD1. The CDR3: CASSKGQGAETQYF. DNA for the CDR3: TGCGCCAGCAGCAAAGGCCAGGGGGCGGAGACCCAGTACTTC.